What follows are 32 T cell receptor beta chains derived from one specimen sequenced in a study of T cell repertoires in cytomegalovirus infection. TCRdb re-called the reads through MiXCR, storing one row per CDR3 protein. The sample has approximately 1,000,000 distinct CDR3 sequences, roughly 30% seen once; the top ten hold roughly 13%. No antigen has been identified for these receptors. Specimen: cultured CD8+ T cells from PBMCs, collected from culture after CMV antigen stimulation. These receptors all stem from a human donor in good health (CMV status not recorded). Some clones in this sample may be carry-over from other donors' samples.

In its sample, this clonotype was seen many times. An end of the junction does not agree with germline; a read error may underlie this. The J gene is TRBJ2-3, the V gene TRBV5-1; no clear D gene. Germline V gene data show CDR1 as SGHRS and CDR2 as YFSETQ. This CDR3 is built from 14 residues. CDR3 in amino acids: CASSSLGGTDTQYF. The CDR3 region has the DNA TGTGCCAGCAGTTCCCTCGGAGGCACAGATACGCAGTATTTT.

The chain uses TRBV10-3 and TRBJ2-2; the match to TRBD1 covers 8 bases. The CDR3 covers 16 residues. The germline V gene encodes CDR1 ENHRY and CDR2 SYGVKD. V was pared by 4 bases and J by 1 base, with 5 bases of the junction left unmatched. Written as DNA, the CDR3 is TGTGCCATCAGTGGGACAGGGAGTGGGAACACCGGGGAGCTGTTTTTT. Protein: CAISGTGSGNTGELFF.

The rearrangement links TRBV5-1 to TRBJ2-7; D is ambiguous. CDR1 SGHRS and CDR2 YFSETQ come from the germline V gene. The CDR3 has 10 residues. The CDR3 loop reads CPIGFYEQYF. The DNA for the CDR3 is TGCCCCATAGGATTCTACGAGCAGTACTTC.

This clonotype was seen once. This chain joins TRBV28 and TRBJ1-2; D may be TRBD1 (5 bases). CDR1 and CDR2 from the germline V gene are MDHEN and SYDVKM. CDR3 length equals 13 residues. Between the trimmed V and J ends, which lost 6 bases and 3 bases, there was a span of 11 bases. In DNA form, the CDR3 reads TGTGCCAGCAGGAAGGACATTGACTATGGCTACACCTTC. It encodes CASRKDIDYGYTF.

There are a few counts of this clonotype. The chain uses TRBV10-3 and TRBJ1-2; 8 nucleotides match TRBD1. Trimming took 11 bases from V and 1 from J; bases not matched to a gene: 21. Per the germline V gene, CDR1 is ENHRY and CDR2 is SYGVKD. This CDR3 region has 18 residues. Written as DNA, the CDR3 is TGTGCCGCCAAGAGCTTAGACCCCGGACAGGGACTTAACTATGGCTACACCTTC. Its protein product is CAAKSLDPGQGLNYGYTF.

This clonotype was found a few times. J is TRBJ1-1 and V is TRBV5-6, with D uncertain. CDR3 length: 15 amino acids. Germline CDR1 reads SGHDT; CDR2 reads YYEEEE. Trimming stripped 5 bases from V and 0 bases from J, with 14 bases between. The CDR3: CASRPASLMNTEAFF. In nucleotides, the CDR3 is TGTGCCAGCAGACCCGCCAGCCTCATGAACACTGAAGCTTTCTTT.

In this sample, this clonotype turned up many times. This chain connects TRBV12-3 or TRBV12-4 to TRBJ2-3; perhaps TRBD2 as D (5 bases). V dropped 3 bases and J dropped 4 bases, with 14 bases sitting between them. The CDR3 contains 15 residues. The CDR3 DNA reads TGTGCCAGCAGTTTCGGACTTCCCAGAGCAGATACGCAGTATTTT. The encoded protein is CASSFGLPRADTQYF.

This chain uses TRBV20-1 with TRBJ1-3; TRBD1 matches 10 bases. The V segment lost 6 bases and the J segment 7 bases; nucleotides outside the gene matches: 9. CDR1 is DFQATT and CDR2 is SNEGSKA in the germline V gene (reference sequence). This CDR3 has 14 residues. The CDR3 sequence is CSAPAGTGDNTIYF. The CDR3 DNA reads TGCAGTGCCCCAGCCGGGACAGGGGATAACACCATATATTTT.

This clonotype was found once. One end of the junction does not line up with germline, which may come from a read error. The chain uses TRBV7-6 and TRBJ2-1; D may be TRBD1 or TRBD2 (5 bases each). Per germline, CDR1 SGHVS and CDR2 FNYEAQ. This CDR3 comprises 17 residues. CDR3 in DNA: TGTGTCAGCAGCCATGGGACCGCCGCTGGACCCTACAATGAGCAGTTCTTC. It yields the protein CVSSHGTAAGPYNEQFF.

In this sample, this clonotype turned up many times. The gene calls are TRBV12-3 or TRBV12-4 and TRBJ1-5; D unclear. V lost 4 bases and J lost 3, with 7 bases in between. The CDR3 extends over 13 amino acids. The CDR3 DNA reads TGTGCCAGCAGTTCGGGCCACAATCAGCCCCAGCATTTT. This gives the protein CASSSGHNQPQHF.

The V call is TRBV12-5, the J call TRBJ2-4; tentatively, D is TRBD1 or TRBD2 (5 bases each). Germline CDR1 LGHNT, CDR2 FRNRAP. This CDR3 has 17 amino acids. Deletions cut 2 bases from V and 0 bases from J, with 14 bases between. CDR3 sequence (DNA): TGTGCTAGTGGTTTGTATCCAGGGACCATAGCCAAAAACATTCAGTACTTC. It codes for CASGLYPGTIAKNIQYF.

The CDR3 DNA is TGCGCCAGCAGCTTCCACCCGGGACAGGGTAACTCACCCCTCCACTTT. Protein product: CASSFHPGQGNSPLHF. This sequence joins TRBV5-1 and TRBJ1-6, with TRBD1 identical over 9 bases. This CDR3 has 16 residues. V shed 2 bases and J 10 bases; nucleotides not matched to a gene: 10. Germline V lookup: CDR1 SGHRS, CDR2 YFSETQ.

Here the CDR3 reads CASKGLPGGASETQYF. For the CDR3, the DNA is TGTGCCAGCAAGGGCCTTCCCGGGGGGGCATCGGAGACCCAGTACTTC. The genes are TRBV4-2 and TRBJ2-5, with 8 bases aligning to TRBD2. Germline values: CDR1 LGHNA, CDR2 YNFKEQ. The trim removed 7 bases at V and 5 bases at J, leaving 15 bases unmatched. The CDR3 has 16 residues.

V is TRBV2 and J is TRBJ2-5; 8 nucleotides align to TRBD2. CDR1 is SNHLY, CDR2 FYNNEI, per germline. The CDR3 runs to 14 residues. J was trimmed by 4 bases and V by 7 bases; bases with no gene match: 8. CDR3 residues: CASKERGSRETQYF. In DNA form, the CDR3 reads TGTGCCAGCAAGGAGCGGGGGTCCCGAGAGACCCAGTACTTC.

The sample holds many counts of this clonotype. The chain is built from TRBV7-8 and TRBJ2-3, with TRBD2 matching over 11 bases. There are 16 residues in the CDR3. V lost 2 bases, J lost 5 bases, and 6 bases stayed unmatched. Germline loops: CDR1 SGHVS, CDR2 FQNEAQ. CDR3 amino acids: CASSLWLAGGQDTQYF. CDR3 nucleotide sequence: TGTGCCAGCAGCTTATGGTTAGCGGGGGGGCAAGATACGCAGTATTTT.

The rearrangement uses TRBV7-6 and TRBJ2-1; D is uncertain. Germline-derived CDR1 and CDR2 are SGHVS and FNYEAQ. This CDR3 region has 11 residues. The V and J ends lost 7 bases and 6 bases respectively, with 7 bases between them. The DNA of the CDR3 is TGTGCCAGCAACTCCCCCAATGAGCAGTTCTTC. Translating it yields CASNSPNEQFF.

This clonotype was picked up a small number of times. The V call is TRBV4-1, the J call TRBJ1-1; TRBD1 matches 8 bases. The CDR3 is made up of 17 amino acids. The junction had 11 bases not matched to a gene; V was cut back by 4 bases and J by 1 base. CDR1 and CDR2 from the germline V gene are MGHRA and YSYEKL. CDR3 region: CASSPFGKQGENTEAFF. In nucleotides, the CDR3 is TGCGCCAGCAGCCCATTTGGAAAACAGGGGGAGAACACTGAAGCTTTCTTT.

In its sample, this clonotype was seen many times. The chain joins TRBV7-9 to TRBJ2-1; 9 positions match TRBD1. The V gene end was trimmed by 9 bases and the J gene end by 8 bases; junction bases not matched to a gene: 14. The CDR3 is 15 amino acids. Per germline, CDR1 SEHNR and CDR2 FQNEAQ (reference sequence). As DNA, the CDR3 is TGTGCCAGTATGCCCCCCCGGGACAGGGACCATGAGCAGTTCTTC. It translates to CASMPPRDRDHEQFF.

The chain carries TRBV19 and TRBJ2-3, with TRBD1 as a possible D gene (6 bases). The CDR3 sequence is 14 residues long. With 5 bases removed from V and 4 bases from J, the gap between germline ends came to 13 bases. CDR1 and CDR2 (germline): LNHDA, SQIVND (reference sequence). In DNA, the CDR3 is TGTGCCAGTAGTTCCACAGGGAGCGCAGATACGCAGTATTTT. Its translation is CASSSTGSADTQYF. The entire variable domain, with the rest obtained from reference TRBV19 and TRBJ2-3, is as follows: DGGITQSPKYLFRKEGQNVTLSCEQNLNHDAMYWYRQDPGQGLRLIYYSQIVNDFQKGDIAEGYSVSREKKESFPLTVTSAQKNPTAFYLCASSSTGSADTQYFGPGTRLTVL.

The chain combines TRBV27 with TRBJ1-1; no reliable D call. Trimming pared 5 bases from V and 5 bases from J, leaving 18 bases between. The CDR3 has 15 residues. Per the germline V gene, CDR1 is MNHEY and CDR2 is SMNVEV (reference sequence). In DNA, the CDR3 is TGTGCCAGCAGTCTAACTCCTCATCAGGAGACTGAAGCTTTCTTT. It is translated as CASSLTPHQETEAFF.

This clonotype was counted only a few times. The rearrangement joins TRBV4-1 to TRBJ2-1; 8 bases map to TRBD2. This CDR3 spans 14 amino acids. Losses at the gene ends were 2 bases for V and 6 bases for J; bases not matched to a gene: 3. Germline CDR1 reads MGHRA; CDR2 reads YSYEKL. CDR3 sequence reads: CASSQWTSSNEQFF. DNA for the CDR3: TGCGCCAGCAGCCAATGGACTAGCAGCAATGAGCAGTTCTTC.

This clonotype was recorded at least ten times. The gene calls are TRBV7-9 and TRBJ1-4; TRBD1 is a possible D gene (5 bases). Between the trimmed V and J ends, which lost 2 bases and 2 bases, there was a span of 12 bases. The CDR3 runs 16 residues. Per germline, CDR1 SEHNR and CDR2 FQNEAQ (reference sequence). This chain's CDR3 is CASSLPFSGTNEKLFF. CDR3 in DNA: TGTGCCAGCAGCTTACCTTTTTCAGGGACTAATGAAAAACTGTTTTTT.

The table lists this clonotype with a few counts. This chain uses TRBV28 with TRBJ1-5; possible D gene TRBD1, 6 bases. The V gene lost 6 bases and the J gene lost 3 bases, with 12 bases spanning the gap. The CDR3 covers 14 residues. In germline, CDR1 is MDHEN, CDR2 SYDVKM. The chain's CDR3 is CASRAGQINQPQHF. In DNA, the CDR3 is TGTGCCAGCAGGGCGGGACAAATCAATCAGCCCCAGCATTTT.

The V and J genes are TRBV7-2 and TRBJ1-3; D gene uncertain. Germline V gene lookup returns CDR1 SGHTA and CDR2 FQGNSA. CDR3 length: 17 residues. Trimming stripped 5 bases from V and 0 bases from J, with 17 bases between. CDR3 loop: CASSLSERRPSGNTIYF. The CDR3 DNA sequence: TGTGCCAGCAGCCTGTCCGAGAGAAGGCCCTCTGGAAACACCATATATTTT.

This clonotype was counted between two and nine times. This chain connects TRBV7-6 to TRBJ2-5; D uncertain. The CDR3 has 13 amino acids. The germline gives CDR1 SGHVS, CDR2 FNYEAQ. Trimming removed 1 base at V and 8 bases at J, with 11 bases between. The CDR3 reads CASSLVTPGTQYF. CDR3 nucleotides: TGTGCCAGCAGCTTAGTGACCCCCGGAACCCAGTACTTC.

Concerning this clonotype itself: In this CDR3 the conserved last residue, phenylalanine or tryptophan, is missing, so a read error is likely. This CDR3 is CASSLAWPRSNEQFL. CDR3 coding DNA: TGTGCCAGCAGCTTGGCCTGGCCTCGTTCCAATGAGCAGTTCCTC. The gene calls are TRBV7-6 and TRBJ2-1; D is uncertain. Trimming removed 3 bases from V and 6 bases from J, with 15 bases in between. This CDR3 has 15 residues. The germline V gene encodes CDR1 SGHVS and CDR2 FNYEAQ.

This clonotype was seen repeatedly, ten times or more. The rearrangement uses TRBV7-2 and TRBJ2-1, with 8 bases that match TRBD2. The germline V gene encodes CDR1 SGHTA and CDR2 FQGNSA. The CDR3 runs to 15 residues. Trimming at V came to 4 bases and at J to 3 bases, leaving 5 bases not matched to a gene. This CDR3 reads CASSYSGTSYNEQFF. The CDR3 DNA is TGTGCCAGCAGCTACTCCGGGACTAGCTACAATGAGCAGTTCTTC. The full variable domain, rest sourced from reference TRBV7-2 and TRBJ2-1, is GAGVSQSPSNKVTEKGKDVELRCDPISGHTALYWYRQSLGQGLEFLIYFQGNSAPDKSGLPSDRFSAERTGGSVSTLTIQRTQQEDSAVYLCASSYSGTSYNEQFFGPGTRLTVL.

This clonotype was seen a few times. The chain links TRBV6-8 to TRBJ1-1, with 10 bases matching TRBD1. V lost 5 bases to trimming and J lost 4 bases; unmatched junction nucleotides: 13. The germline V gene encodes CDR1 MNHGY and CDR2 SAAAGT. The CDR3 contains 17 residues. CDR3 in amino acids: CASSKFLRDRGGTEAFF. As DNA, the CDR3 is TGTGCCAGCAGTAAATTCCTCCGGGACAGGGGTGGCACTGAAGCTTTCTTT.

At least ten counts were recorded for this clonotype. This chain connects TRBV7-6 to TRBJ2-3, with D tentatively TRBD1 or TRBD2 (6 bases each). CDR1 is SGHVS and CDR2 is FNYEAQ in the germline V gene. Trimming took off 5 bases at V and 4 bases at J, with 16 bases between the two ends. The CDR3 loop spans 15 amino acids. As DNA, the CDR3 is TGTGCCAGCAGCCCCGGGGGCAGGGTTTCAGATACGCAGTATTTT. It translates to CASSPGGRVSDTQYF. Combining the CDR3 with reference TRBV7-6 and TRBJ2-3 gives the whole variable domain GAGVSQSPRYKVTKRGQDVALRCDPISGHVSLYWYRQALGQGPEFLTYFNYEAQQDKSGLPNDRFSAERPEGSISTLTIQRTEQRDSAMYRCASSPGGRVSDTQYFGPGTRLTVL.

In its sample, this clonotype was seen a few times. The rearrangement joins TRBV7-2 to TRBJ2-7; 9 bases are a match to TRBD1. The V segment lost 8 bases and the J segment 5 bases; nucleotides outside the gene matches: 7. The CDR3 has 13 residues. The germline gives CDR1 SGHTA, CDR2 FQGNSA. The CDR3 coding sequence is TGTGCCAGCGCCGGGACAGGGCTTGACGAGCAGTACGTC. Translated: CASAGTGLDEQYV.

A word on this clonotype: A much larger clone differs from this one at a single base, so this may be a read error. This chain joins TRBV27 and TRBJ1-1, with TRBD1 as a possible D gene (5 bases). With 5 bases removed from V and 4 bases from J, the gap between germline ends came to 11 bases. Germline CDR1 and CDR2: MNHEY and SMNVEV (reference sequence). The CDR3 loop spans 13 amino acids. The CDR3 is CASSQAGITEAFF. CDR3 nucleotide sequence: TGTGCCAGCAGTCAGGCAGGGATCACTGAAGCTTTCTTT.

There are a few counts of this clonotype. This rearrangement joins TRBV7-3 to TRBJ1-6, with D possibly TRBD1 on 5 matching bases. The CDR3 has 13 residues. Per the germline V gene, CDR1 is SGHTA and CDR2 is FQGTGA. Trimming took 2 bases from V and 8 from J, leaving 7 bases between them. The chain's CDR3 is CASSLGGDSPLHF. Here the CDR3 DNA reads TGTGCCAGCAGCTTAGGAGGGGATTCACCCCTCCACTTT.